The clone carrying this T cell receptor beta chain was recorded a few times. Donors gave around 9.3 milliliters of peripheral blood apiece. The data originate from a study of blood T cells in healthy people across ages. Primed by a sample-barcoded 5' primer and a J-beta primer mix, a second PCR proceeded for about 7 to 11 cycles. Tags on each cDNA molecule came from a template-switch adaptor with 12 random nucleotides. TCRdb reprocessed the 5' RACE reads with MiXCR, giving one entry per CDR3 protein. Among 500,000 to 700,000 distinct CDR3 sequences listed, about 30% were seen once. V was shortened by 1 base and J by 1 base, with 9 bases between the two germline ends. CDR3 size: 14 residues. CDR1 and CDR2 (germline): SGHDT, YYEEEE.

This sequence joins TRBV5-6 and TRBJ2-7; no clear D gene. The sequence was collected from a woman of 80 years or more in good health. Sequencing used blood. CDR3 protein: CASSLPGLSYEQYF. The CDR3 coding sequence is TGTGCCAGCAGCTTGCCAGGTCTGTCCTACGAGCAGTACTTC. The variable domain in full, completed from reference TRBV5-6 and TRBJ2-7, reads DAGVTQSPTHLIKTRGQQVTLRCSPKSGHDTVSWYQQALGQGPQFIFQYYEEEERQRGNFPDRFSGHQFPNYSSELNVNALLLGDSALYLCASSLPGLSYEQYFGPGTRLTVT.